The T cell receptor (beta chain) under discussion was sequenced for a study of vaccination and CD4 T cells after COVID-19. Study as a whole: Two-dose vaccination with either BNT162b2 or mRNA-1273 was given to participants. Convalescent patients gave post-COVID blood a median about 100 days post-diagnosis, range 35 to 161. Investigators stimulated cells with overlapping spike peptides drawn from SARS-CoV-2, HCoV-NL63, HCoV-OC43 and HCoV-229E.

Cultured CD4+ T cell DNA was sequenced using the Oncomine TCR Beta short-read assay. TCRdb recomputed calls from the PCR reads with MiXCR, one row per CDR3 protein. The sample has under 10,000 distinct CDR3 sequences; 35% to 45% are singletons. Treatment: roughly 11-day PBMC culture with coronavirus spike peptide pools or control peptides (ViraFEST assay). CD4+ T-cell collection from the unexposed donor predated the COVID-19 pandemic (2011-2018). This clonotype has a handful of counts. Its target is not known. Specimen: CD4+ T cells from blood, cultured in vitro. This TCR derives from a human donor in good health.

DNA of the CDR3: TGTGCCAGCAGTTTTGCCTCCGGGGGAAACCCGTACTTC. This gives the protein CASSFASGGNPYF. This sequence joins TRBV6-5 and TRBJ2-5; tentatively, D is TRBD2 (6 bases). CDR3 size: 13 residues. Looked up from germline, CDR1 is MNHEY and CDR2 is SVGAGI. V shed 4 bases and J shed 13 bases, with 19 bases lying between them.